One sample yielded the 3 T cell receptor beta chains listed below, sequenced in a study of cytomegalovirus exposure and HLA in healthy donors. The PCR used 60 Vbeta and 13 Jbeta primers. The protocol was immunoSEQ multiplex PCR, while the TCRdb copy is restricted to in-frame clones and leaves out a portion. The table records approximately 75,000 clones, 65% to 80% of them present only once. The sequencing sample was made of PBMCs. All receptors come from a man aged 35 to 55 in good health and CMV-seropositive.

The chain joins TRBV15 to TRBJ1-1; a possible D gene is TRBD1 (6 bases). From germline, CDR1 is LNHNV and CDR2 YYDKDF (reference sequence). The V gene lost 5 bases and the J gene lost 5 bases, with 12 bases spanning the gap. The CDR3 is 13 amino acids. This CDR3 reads CATSSTGKTEAFF. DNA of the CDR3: TGTGCCACCAGCTCCACAGGGAAAACTGAAGCTTTCTTT. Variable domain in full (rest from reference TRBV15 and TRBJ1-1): DAMVIQNPRYQVTQFGKPVTLSCSQTLNHNVMYWYQQKSSQAPKLLFHYYDKDFNNEADTPDNFQSRRPNTSFCFLDIRSPGLGDTAMYLCATSSTGKTEAFFGQGTRLTVV.

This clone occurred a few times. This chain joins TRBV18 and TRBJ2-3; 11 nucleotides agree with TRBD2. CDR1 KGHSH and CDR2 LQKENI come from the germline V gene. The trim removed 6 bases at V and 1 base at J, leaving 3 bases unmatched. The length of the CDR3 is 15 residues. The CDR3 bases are TGTGCCAGCTCCTTGACTAGCGGGGGCACAGATACGCAGTATTTT. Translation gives CASSLTSGGTDTQYF.

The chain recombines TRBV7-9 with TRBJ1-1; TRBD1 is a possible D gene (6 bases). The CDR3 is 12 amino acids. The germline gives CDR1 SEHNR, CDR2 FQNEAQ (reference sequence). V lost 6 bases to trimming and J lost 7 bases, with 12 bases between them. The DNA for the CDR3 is TGTGCCAGCAGTAGGGACATCGATGAAGCTTTCTTT. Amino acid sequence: CASSRDIDEAFF.